This TCR beta chain was identified in a study of T-cell reconstitution after alpha-beta-depleted transplantation in children. A library of TCRbeta sequences, prepared with unique molecular identifiers, was generated. TCRdb reprocessed the PCR reads via MiXCR and lists one record per CDR3 protein. The data hold about 640,000 distinct CDR3 sequences, with 16% observed a single time. This CDR3 comprises 15 residues. V shed 2 bases and J 7 bases; nucleotides not matched to a gene: 11. Germline V lookup: CDR1 SGHRS, CDR2 YFSETQ. This receptor was identified in a human donor who donated a stem cell graft to a child with acute myeloid leukemia. The chain uses TRBV5-1 and TRBJ1-2; 7 bases agree with TRBD1. Specimen: PBMCs from the stem cell graft donor, collected from the stem cell graft. CDR3 protein: CASSFTTGVPGGYTF. CDR3 sequence (DNA): TGCGCCAGCAGCTTCACAACAGGGGTCCCCGGTGGCTACACCTTC.